This T cell receptor beta chain stems from a study of PD-1 blockade in classical Hodgkin lymphoma. Study observations and caveats: Prior therapy or disease activity may underlie the repertoire differences, whose causes remain undefined. Newly diagnosed patients were reported to exhibit reduced baseline TCR diversity relative to healthy donors.

Every patient relapsed after autologous stem cell transplantation, and brentuximab vedotin exposure varied. Per the germline V gene, CDR1 is SGHDT and CDR2 is YYEEEE. Trimming took off 3 bases at V and 6 bases at J, with 10 bases between the two ends. The CDR3 spans 12 residues. Assay used: immunoSEQ multiplex PCR; TCRdb lists only in-frame clones, some missing. The data show about 36,000 clones, with 69% seen just once and about 14% held by the top ten. Points on this clone: Its antigen is undetermined.

The starting material was peripheral blood mononuclear cells (PBMCs), obtained before the second cycle of nivolumab. This chain uses TRBV5-6 with TRBJ2-7; D possibly corresponds to TRBD1 (5 bases). The receptor comes from a human donor with classical Hodgkin lymphoma. CDR3 loop: CASSSQGIEQYF. The CDR3 coding sequence is TGTGCCAGCAGCTCTCAGGGTATCGAGCAGTACTTC.